The clone carrying this TCR beta chain was counted ten times or more. What it binds is unknown. This record comes from a study of T cells after yellow fever vaccination. By 5'RACE template switching, TCR cDNA was produced, with a universal primer site and UMIs added in the process. TCRdb used MiXCR to reprocess the 5' RACE reads, holding one entry per CDR3 protein. Counted here are 300,000 to 350,000 distinct CDR3 sequences, about 10% occurring once; the ten biggest clones make up 3.3%. CDR1 and CDR2 from the germline V gene are SGHRS and YFSETQ. The CDR3 consists of 14 residues. V shed 4 bases and J shed 1 base, with 11 bases lying between them. Findings and limits, study-wide: It was a weaker secondary response, yet one that peaked faster, at day 5 versus 15. Subsequent to the booster, the majority of primary-vaccination clones reappeared (96% CD4, roughly 90% CD8). The presence of abundant clonotypes contaminating from the bulk population was possible in FACS-sorted repertoires.

The rearrangement links TRBV5-1 to TRBJ1-1; D is uncertain. The sample here was CD4+ T cells sorted from PBMCs, taken 45 days after the yellow fever booster vaccination. The clonotype was recovered from a man younger than 30 who received the YFV17D yellow fever vaccine. CDR3 DNA: TGCGCCAGCAGCCCCGGGCCATCGAACACTGAAGCTTTCTTT. Translation: CASSPGPSNTEAFF.